The sequence of this T cell receptor (beta chain) was determined in a study of PD-1 blockade in classical Hodgkin lymphoma. Study summary: Nivolumab dosing for patients was 3 mg/kg, administered intravenously every 2 weeks. Study observations and caveats: While CD8+ TCR diversity did not rise significantly by C4D1, CD4+ TCR diversity did. No one has yet defined what causes the repertoire differences, which may be disease activity or prior therapy. Healthy donors reportedly exceeded newly diagnosed patients in baseline TCR diversity.

Generated by immunoSEQ multiplex PCR, the TCRdb table keeps only in-frame clones and is missing some. Among about 100,000 clones listed, approximately 83% were seen once. Each and every patient relapsed after autologous stem cell transplantation, and patients got differing brentuximab vedotin exposure. Of note for this clone: Its matching antigen is unknown.

V was shortened by 2 bases and J by 0 bases, with 16 bases between the two germline ends. CDR1 is SNHLY and CDR2 is FYNNEI in the germline V gene. CDR3 size: 17 residues. The TCR originated in a human donor with classical Hodgkin lymphoma. The source material was peripheral blood mononuclear cells (PBMCs), sampled at baseline. The chain recombines TRBV2 with TRBJ1-1; D remains unclear. Written as DNA, the CDR3 is TGTGCCAGCAGTGAATTTCTCGCTCAGAGTCTGAACACTGAAGCTTTCTTT. It is translated as CASSEFLAQSLNTEAFF.